The entry that follows covers one T cell receptor beta chain sequence. The antigen remains undetermined. This record belongs to a study of CD8 T cells in ankylosing spondylitis. The study's findings and limits: Within peripheral blood, clones linked to disease were CD8+ and relatively rare. It appeared that ankylosing spondylitis blood was characterized by a TCR beta motif of several highly homologous variants. In ankylosing spondylitis patients, matched synovial fluid reportedly showed significant enrichment of disease-linked clones.

Germline-derived CDR1 and CDR2 are SGHVS and FQNEAQ. V was trimmed by 1 base and J by 0 bases, leaving 13 bases between them. The CDR3 covers 16 residues. Construction of TCR beta libraries was performed using quantitative 5'-RACE with molecular barcodes. TCRdb used MiXCR to reprocess the 5' RACE reads, holding one entry per CDR3 protein. Here the sample spans 750,000 to 850,000 distinct CDR3 sequences, 12% being singletons. The sample was blood, either unsorted or a sorted T cell fraction (not recorded which). The origin of this receptor is a male donor with ankylosing spondylitis. The chain employs TRBV7-8 and TRBJ2-7; TRBD1 is a possible D gene (5 bases). As DNA, the CDR3 is TGTGCCAGCAGCTTAGGCAGGGATCGGAACTCCTACGAGCAGTACTTC. It is translated as CASSLGRDRNSYEQYF.